This is a list of T cell receptor beta chains from one sample in a study of blood T cell repertoires in COVID-19. Only in-frame clones appear in the TCRdb table, and some are missing; sequencing was by immunoSEQ multiplex PCR. Among about 150,000 clones, 83% were seen once, and the ten largest hold 12%. Sequenced: peripheral blood. The receptors shown here come from a woman in her fifties or sixties with COVID-19, enrolled during active disease. The CDR3 runs from the conserved cysteine through the conserved F or W. The D gene is left open where the match is weak. A row's size may be missing; if present it is once, few, many or a size class.

DNA: TGTGCCAGCAGCCAACCTTGGGACAGGGATAACTATGGCTACACCTTC
CDR3: CASSQPWDRDNYGYTF
size: .
J: TRBJ1-2
D: TRBD1
V: TRBV4-2

DNA: TGTGCCAGTAGTGCGACAGGGGGCGCGTTGGCCAAAAACATTCAGTACTTC
CDR3: CASSATGGALAKNIQYF
size: few
J: TRBJ2-4
D: TRBD1
V: TRBV19

DNA: TGTGCCAGCAGGGCCCCCCAGGGAAGTGAGCAGTTCTTC
CDR3: CASRAPQGSEQFF
size: .
J: TRBJ2-1
D: .
V: TRBV6-5

DNA: TGTGCCAGCGGAGAGACGGCTAACTATGGCTACACCTTC
CDR3: CASGETANYGYTF
size: .
J: TRBJ1-2
D: .
V: TRBV25-1

DNA: TGTGCCAGCAGCAGCCAGGGGGTCGGGTTAGAAAAACTGTTTTTT
CDR3: CASSSQGVGLEKLFF
size: .
J: TRBJ1-4
D: TRBD1
V: TRBV6-5

DNA: TGTGCCTGGAGTATGGGACAGGAGATTTATAATTCACCCCTCCACTTT
CDR3: CAWSMGQEIYNSPLHF
size: .
J: TRBJ1-6
D: TRBD1
V: TRBV30

DNA: TGTGCCAGCAGGAGAACCTTATTACAGGGTGATGGCTACACCTTC
CDR3: CASRRTLLQGDGYTF
size: .
J: TRBJ1-2
D: .
V: TRBV6-5

DNA: TGTGCCAGCAGCTTGACTAGCGGGGTCCAAGAGACCCAGTACTTC
CDR3: CASSLTSGVQETQYF
size: few
J: TRBJ2-5
D: TRBD2
V: TRBV7-9

DNA: TGCAGTGCTAGTCACTCAGCCCCGCGGGGCACCGGGGAGCTGTTTTTT
CDR3: CSASHSAPRGTGELFF
size: .
J: TRBJ2-2
D: .
V: TRBV20-1

DNA: TGTGCCGGGGGGGATCTCGCAGATACGCAGTATTTT
CDR3: CAGGDLADTQYF
size: .
J: TRBJ2-3
D: TRBD2
V: TRBV6-6

DNA: TGTGCCAGCAGTCTAGCGGGAATAGGCACAGATACGCAGTATTTT
CDR3: CASSLAGIGTDTQYF
size: .
J: TRBJ2-3
D: TRBD2
V: TRBV5-4

DNA: TGTGCCAGCAGCGCAGGGGGCACTGAAGCTTTCTTT
CDR3: CASSAGGTEAFF
size: .
J: TRBJ1-1
D: TRBD1
V: TRBV4-2

DNA: TGTGCCAGTAGTATAGATCCCGGTACTGGCTACACCTTC
CDR3: CASSIDPGTGYTF
size: .
J: TRBJ1-2
D: .
V: TRBV19

DNA: TGTGCCAGCTCACAAAACCTACAGGGGGCTAGTCAGCCCCAGCATTTT
CDR3: CASSQNLQGASQPQHF
size: .
J: TRBJ1-5
D: TRBD1
V: TRBV18

DNA: TGTGCCAGCAGCCGAGCCCCAGGGGAGCCCCAGCATTTT
CDR3: CASSRAPGEPQHF
size: .
J: TRBJ1-5
D: .
V: TRBV27

DNA: TGTGCCAGCAGTAGAAATCAGGGGCCTAGCACTGAAGCTTTCTTT
CDR3: CASSRNQGPSTEAFF
size: .
J: TRBJ1-1
D: .
V: TRBV2

DNA: TGTGCCAGCAGCCAGGGTAGCGCGGAGAATGAGCAGTTCTTC
CDR3: CASSQGSAENEQFF
size: .
J: TRBJ2-1
D: .
V: TRBV14

DNA: TGTGCCAGCAGTGAAGCAAGAGGTCGTCAGCCCCAGCATTTT
CDR3: CASSEARGRQPQHF
size: .
J: TRBJ1-5
D: .
V: TRBV2

DNA: TGTGCCAGCAGCCAAAGCGTTACGATAAGGTCTGAAGCTTTCTTT
CDR3: CASSQSVTIRSEAFF
size: once
J: TRBJ1-1
D: .
V: TRBV3-1/TRBV3-2

DNA: TGTGCCATCAGTGGGACTAGCGGGCAAGGCACAGATACGCAGTATTTT
CDR3: CAISGTSGQGTDTQYF
size: .
J: TRBJ2-3
D: TRBD2
V: TRBV10-3

DNA: TGTGCCAGCAGTTACTCCACAGGCTTAACCAATTCACCCCTCCACTTT
CDR3: CASSYSTGLTNSPLHF
size: .
J: TRBJ1-6
D: .
V: TRBV6-5

DNA: TGCGCCAGCAGTACGGACAGGGGGCCCCTGAACACTGAAGCTTTCTTT
CDR3: CASSTDRGPLNTEAFF
size: .
J: TRBJ1-1
D: TRBD1
V: TRBV5-1

DNA: TGCAGTGCTAGTGCTTCGGGACTTGGCTACACCTTC
CDR3: CSASASGLGYTF
size: .
J: TRBJ1-2
D: .
V: TRBV20-1

DNA: TGTGCCAGCAGCAACGGCCGGGGGAGGCAAGCACCCTACGAGCAGTACTTC
CDR3: CASSNGRGRQAPYEQYF
size: .
J: TRBJ2-7
D: .
V: TRBV7-2

DNA: TGTGCCAGCTCACCGCACAGGGTTGCAAAACTGTTTTTT
CDR3: CASSPHRVAKLFF
size: .
J: TRBJ1-4
D: .
V: TRBV18

DNA: TGTGCCAGCAGTTTAGACCCCCGCGGGGAGGGGCTCTACGAGCAGTACTTC
CDR3: CASSLDPRGEGLYEQYF
size: .
J: TRBJ2-7
D: TRBD2
V: TRBV27

DNA: TGTGCCAGCAGCGCTCAGGGTATCGTGAACACTGAAGCTTTCTTT
CDR3: CASSAQGIVNTEAFF
size: .
J: TRBJ1-1
D: .
V: TRBV7-2

DNA: TGTGCCTGGAGAAAGCGGGGGGGCGACGAGCAGTTCTTC
CDR3: CAWRKRGGDEQFF
size: .
J: TRBJ2-1
D: TRBD2
V: TRBV30

DNA: TGTGCCAGCAGCCACAGCACAACTAATGAAAAACTGTTTTTT
CDR3: CASSHSTTNEKLFF
size: .
J: TRBJ1-4
D: .
V: TRBV7-9

DNA: TGTGCCAGCAGCGTAGACAGTAACTATGGCTACACCTTC
CDR3: CASSVDSNYGYTF
size: .
J: TRBJ1-2
D: .
V: TRBV9

DNA: TGTGCCAGCAGTTACAGTGTCAGGGAAGTTGTGTCTAATGAAAAACTGTTTTTT
CDR3: CASSYSVREVVSNEKLFF
size: once
J: TRBJ1-4
D: .
V: TRBV6-2/TRBV6-3

DNA: TGTGCCAGCAGTCCCTACAGTAACTATGGCTACACCTTC
CDR3: CASSPYSNYGYTF
size: .
J: TRBJ1-2
D: .
V: TRBV27

DNA: TGTGCCAGCAGCTTTGGTACGCATCCGGGAGCGGGGGATACGCAGTATTTT
CDR3: CASSFGTHPGAGDTQYF
size: .
J: TRBJ2-3
D: TRBD2
V: TRBV7-6

DNA: TGTGCCAGCAGTCCCAGCGGGCTAGACGGCTACACCTTC
CDR3: CASSPSGLDGYTF
size: .
J: TRBJ1-2
D: .
V: TRBV12-3/TRBV12-4

DNA: TGTGCCAGTAGTTCGGGGGGCACAGATACGCAGTATTTT
CDR3: CASSSGGTDTQYF
size: .
J: TRBJ2-3
D: .
V: TRBV19

DNA: TGTGCCAGCAGTTCGACAGCGCGAAACACCATATATTTT
CDR3: CASSSTARNTIYF
size: .
J: TRBJ1-3
D: .
V: TRBV6-2/TRBV6-3

DNA: TGTGCCAGCGGGGGAGACAGGGTAGGAAGGGGCTACACCTTC
CDR3: CASGGDRVGRGYTF
size: .
J: TRBJ1-2
D: TRBD1
V: TRBV19

DNA: TGTGCCAGTACGGGGCAGGACAGCATCTCTGGAAACACCATATATTTT
CDR3: CASTGQDSISGNTIYF
size: .
J: TRBJ1-3
D: .
V: TRBV19

DNA: TGTGCCAGCAAACTTCATCGGGACTCAGGGCTACTGGTCTATGGCTACACCTTC
CDR3: CASKLHRDSGLLVYGYTF
size: few
J: TRBJ1-2
D: .
V: TRBV5-4

DNA: TGTGCCAGCAGCCCCGCTAGGTACGCCGGGGAGCTGTTTTTT
CDR3: CASSPARYAGELFF
size: .
J: TRBJ2-2
D: .
V: TRBV11-3

DNA: TGTGCCAGCACCCTTACTAGAGGAGACATCAATGAGCAGTTCTTC
CDR3: CASTLTRGDINEQFF
size: once
J: TRBJ2-1
D: .
V: TRBV11-1

DNA: TGTGCCAGCAGTTTACAGGGGCTCGGAAACACCATATATTTT
CDR3: CASSLQGLGNTIYF
size: .
J: TRBJ1-3
D: TRBD1
V: TRBV6-6